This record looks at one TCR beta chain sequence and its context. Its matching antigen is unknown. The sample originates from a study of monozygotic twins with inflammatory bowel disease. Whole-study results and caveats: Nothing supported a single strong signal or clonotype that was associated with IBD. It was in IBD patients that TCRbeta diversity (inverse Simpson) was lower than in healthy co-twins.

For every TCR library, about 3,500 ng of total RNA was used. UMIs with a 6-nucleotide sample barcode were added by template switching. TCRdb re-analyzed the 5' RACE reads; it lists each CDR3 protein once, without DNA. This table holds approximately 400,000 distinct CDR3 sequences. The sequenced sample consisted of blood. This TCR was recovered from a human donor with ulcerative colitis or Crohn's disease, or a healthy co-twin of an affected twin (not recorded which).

The chain's CDR3 is CASTNFGTAGFSNQPQHF. The gene calls are TRBV6-2 or TRBV6-3 and TRBJ1-5; TCRdb's D call, TRBD1, is unchecked because there is no DNA. This CDR3 comprises 18 residues. The germline V gene has CDR1 MNHEY and CDR2 SVGEGT.